The entry that follows covers one T cell receptor beta chain sequence. Its antigen is as yet unknown. The sample originates from a study of T cells after yellow fever vaccination. Notes on the study in general: Across the CD4 and CD8 compartments, a small share of clonotypes was present in both.

TCRdb analysed the 5' RACE reads with MiXCR anew, one entry per CDR3 protein. The sample yields roughly 330,000 distinct CDR3 sequences, about 6.6% seen once. The CDR3 contains 13 residues. Germline CDR1 SNHLY, CDR2 FYNNEI. Trimming pared 7 bases from V and 2 bases from J, leaving 8 bases between. This sequence originates from a man younger than 30 who received the YFV17D yellow fever vaccine. The sequenced sample was PBMCs, obtained more than 35 days after the first yellow fever vaccination. The rearrangement links TRBV2 to TRBJ2-2, with D maybe TRBD2 (5 bases). In DNA form, the CDR3 reads TGTGCCAGCACCGAGGGAAACACCGGGGAGCTGTTTTTT. Its protein product is CASTEGNTGELFF. The full variable domain, its missing parts supplied by reference TRBV2 and TRBJ2-2, is EPEVTQTPSHQVTQMGQEVILRCVPISNHLYFYWYRQILGQKVEFLVSFYNNEISEKSEIFDDQFSVERPDGSNFTLKIRSTKLEDSAMYFCASTEGNTGELFFGEGSRLTVL.